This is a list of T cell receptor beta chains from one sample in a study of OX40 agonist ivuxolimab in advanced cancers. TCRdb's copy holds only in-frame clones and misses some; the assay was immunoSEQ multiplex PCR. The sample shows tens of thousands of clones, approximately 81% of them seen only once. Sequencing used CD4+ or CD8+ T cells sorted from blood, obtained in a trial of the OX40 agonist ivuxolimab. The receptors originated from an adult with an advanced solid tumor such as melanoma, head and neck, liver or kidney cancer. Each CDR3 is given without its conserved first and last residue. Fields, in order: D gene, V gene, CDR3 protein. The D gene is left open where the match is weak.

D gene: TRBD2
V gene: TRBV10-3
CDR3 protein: AISELAGGPETQY

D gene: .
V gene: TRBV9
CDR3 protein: ASSVEPQADQPQH

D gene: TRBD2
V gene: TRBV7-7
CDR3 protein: ASSFRTSGKGGELF

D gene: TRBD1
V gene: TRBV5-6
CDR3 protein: ASSMGQLSGELF

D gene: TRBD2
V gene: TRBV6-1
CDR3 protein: ASGGTSGRGNEQF

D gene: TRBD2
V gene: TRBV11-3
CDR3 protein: ASSTGLAAAYNEQF

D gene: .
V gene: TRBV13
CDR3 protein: ASALADLQETQY

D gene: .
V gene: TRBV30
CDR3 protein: AWSHSGVNT

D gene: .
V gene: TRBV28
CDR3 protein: ASSSNTPGTQY

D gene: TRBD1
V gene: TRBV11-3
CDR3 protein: ASSLDTATGELGNTIY

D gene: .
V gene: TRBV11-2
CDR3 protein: ASSQNRVGEQY

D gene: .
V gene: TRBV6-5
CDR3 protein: ASSYGGSPLH

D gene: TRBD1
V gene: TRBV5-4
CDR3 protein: ASSLGTGRYGYT